Listed below are T cell receptor beta chains from one sample, sequenced in a study of identical twins. MiXCR, applied by TCRdb to the 5' RACE reads, yields one record per CDR3 protein. The sample lists about 470,000 distinct CDR3 sequences; 24% were seen once. The same data also contributed to another study, on T cells expressing NK-cell markers.

The sample taken for sequencing was CD4+ T cells sorted from blood. The receptors come from a woman in her late teens or twenties in good health. Both conserved end residues are part of each CDR3. Each record gives: V gene, clone size, D gene, J gene, CDR3 DNA, CDR3 protein. The D gene is left open where the match is weak. Clone sizes are given selectively: once, few, many, or a class where the clone is expanded.

TRBV20-1	-	TRBD2	TRBJ2-1	TGCAGTGCTAGACCGGGCGGGGGGAATGAGCAGTTCTTC	CSARPGGGNEQFF
TRBV29-1	-	TRBD1	TRBJ2-5	TGCAGCGTTGAATCCAGGGGGCGAGAGACCCAGTACTTC	CSVESRGRETQYF
TRBV6-5	-	-	TRBJ2-3	TGTGCCAGCAGTTACTCAGGGGGGCAAAATACGCAGTATTTT	CASSYSGGQNTQYF
TRBV27	-	-	TRBJ2-7	TGTGCCAGCAGTTTTGGTCCCAGCTACGAGCAGTACTTC	CASSFGPSYEQYF
TRBV10-3	-	-	TRBJ1-1	TGTGCCATCAGCGAACCGAGCGCAAACACTGAAGCTTTCTTT	CAISEPSANTEAFF
TRBV4-3	-	TRBD2	TRBJ2-1	TGCGCCAGCAGCTGGAGCGGGAGGACCCTGTACAATGAGCAGTTCTTC	CASSWSGRTLYNEQFF
TRBV20-1	few	-	TRBJ2-3	TGCAGTGCGCGCCCCCCCGGGCAGGCCACAGATACGCAGTATTTT	CSARPPGQATDTQYF
TRBV7-8	-	-	TRBJ1-2	TGTGCCAGCAGCCGGACGGAACGCTGGGGTAGGGGCTACACCTTC	CASSRTERWGRGYTF
TRBV5-1	-	TRBD2	TRBJ2-3	TGCGCCAGCAGCTCCGACTTCAACTTAGCGGGGAGGAGGGCAGATACGCAGTATTTT	CASSSDFNLAGRRADTQYF
TRBV5-1	few	-	TRBJ2-5	TGCGCCAGCAGCCCCTTAGGAAAGGCGGAGACCCAGTACTTC	CASSPLGKAETQYF
TRBV15	-	TRBD2	TRBJ2-2	TGTGCCACCAGCAGTCTAGCGGGGGGTAACACCGGGGAGCTGTTTTTT	CATSSLAGGNTGELFF
TRBV24-1	-	TRBD2	TRBJ2-2	TGTGCCACCGAGGGACTACTCACCGGGGAGCTGTTTTTT	CATEGLLTGELFF
TRBV27	few	-	TRBJ2-7	TGTGCCAGCAGTTTACACCTTACGGGCGAGAGCTCCTACGAGCAGTACTTC	CASSLHLTGESSYEQYF
TRBV9	-	-	TRBJ2-3	TGTGCCAGCAGCCATTCACGGGTAACAGATACGCAGTATTTT	CASSHSRVTDTQYF
TRBV5-5	few	-	TRBJ1-5	TGTGCCAGCAGCTTAGGCCAGGGGCGATATCAGCCCCAGCATTTT	CASSLGQGRYQPQHF
TRBV6-1	-	-	TRBJ2-5	TGTGCCAGCAGAACCATGGTTGGTGAGACCCAGTACTTC	CASRTMVGETQYF
TRBV5-5	many	-	TRBJ1-2	TGTGCCAGCAGCTTGGAGTTAGACTATGGCTACACCTTC	CASSLELDYGYTF
TRBV20-1	-	TRBD2	TRBJ2-7	TGCAGTGCTAGTATGGCTAGCGGGGCCTACGAGCAGTACTTC	CSASMASGAYEQYF
TRBV5-1	few	-	TRBJ2-6	TGCGCCAGCAGCGCCACGGGATCTGGGGCCAACGTCCTGACTTTC	CASSATGSGANVLTF
TRBV10-3	few	TRBD1	TRBJ2-7	TGTGCCATCAGCCGGACAGGGCAGTCCTACGAGCAGTACTTC	CAISRTGQSYEQYF
TRBV20-1	-	-	TRBJ1-5	TGCAGTGCTAGTCCCCTTGCAGGGGTTCTGCAGCCCCAGCATTTT	CSASPLAGVLQPQHF
TRBV29-1	many	-	TRBJ2-2	TGCAGCGTACGATTTTACATGAACACCGGGGAGCTGTTTTTT	CSVRFYMNTGELFF
TRBV11-1	-	TRBD1	TRBJ2-3	TGTGCCAGCAGCCTCGACGGGACAGGGCCGGATACGCAGTATTTT	CASSLDGTGPDTQYF
TRBV20-1	few	TRBD1	TRBJ2-1	TGCAGTGCTTCGGACAGGAATGTCAATGAGCAGTTCTTC	CSASDRNVNEQFF
TRBV20-1	-	-	TRBJ2-1	TGCAGTGGATGGGGGAGAAGAGAGAGCAATGAGCAGTTCTTC	CSGWGRRESNEQFF
TRBV29-1	-	-	TRBJ2-7	TGCAGCGTTCAAAAAGACAGACCCTACGAGCAGTACTTC	CSVQKDRPYEQYF
TRBV20-1	-	-	TRBJ1-1	TGCAGTGCTGGGGGTGGGGTCGCTGAAGCTTTCTTT	CSAGGGVAEAFF
TRBV5-4	few	-	TRBJ1-2	TGTGCCAGCAGCTTCCAGGGGATAAACTATGGCTACACCTTC	CASSFQGINYGYTF
TRBV6-5	-	-	TRBJ2-7	TGTGCCAGCAGTTACTCGGGAAAGGAGCAGTACTTC	CASSYSGKEQYF
TRBV25-1	few	TRBD1	TRBJ1-1	TGTGCCAGCAGTGAAGTGACAGGGGAAAACACTGAAGCTTTCTTT	CASSEVTGENTEAFF
TRBV5-1	-	-	TRBJ2-2	TGCGCCAGCAGCATGGGCGCACCGAACACCGGGGAGCTGTTTTTT	CASSMGAPNTGELFF
TRBV7-2	few	-	TRBJ1-1	TGTGCCAGCAGCATGGACAGGAACACTGAAGCTTTCTTT	CASSMDRNTEAFF
TRBV4-3	few	TRBD2	TRBJ2-1	TGCGCCAGCAGCCAAGATGCCATCCGGTTGGCTAGCGGGAGGCCCAATGAGCAGTTCTTC	CASSQDAIRLASGRPNEQFF
TRBV7-2	few	TRBD2	TRBJ2-7	TGTGCCAGCAGCTTCCCCACCGGGACTAGAAGCTCTGACGAGCAGTACTTC	CASSFPTGTRSSDEQYF
TRBV20-1	few	-	TRBJ1-5	TGCAGTGCTAGAGATCTCGGAGCACGTCAGCCCCAGCATTTT	CSARDLGARQPQHF
TRBV20-1	few	-	TRBJ2-4	TGCAGTGCCATCCTGACCGATAACATTCAGTACTTC	CSAILTDNIQYF
TRBV20-1	few	-	TRBJ1-1	TGCAGTGCTAGTACGGACAGAGGAGCTTTCTTT	CSASTDRGAFF
TRBV29-1	few	-	TRBJ2-5	TGCAGCCTAAACAGGGGGGGAAACCAAGAGACCCAGTACTTC	CSLNRGGNQETQYF
TRBV20-1	-	TRBD2	TRBJ2-3	TGCAGTGCGCCGGGTTGGAGACTGACTAGCGGGAGTGGGGATACGCAGTATTTT	CSAPGWRLTSGSGDTQYF
TRBV6-5	-	-	TRBJ2-3	TGTGCCAGCAGGAGTAGCAGTACGCAGTATTTT	CASRSSSTQYF
TRBV5-1	-	TRBD1	TRBJ1-1	TGCGCCAGCAAGGGACAGGGGGGCACTGAAGCTTTCTTT	CASKGQGGTEAFF
TRBV7-9	-	TRBD2	TRBJ2-7	TGTGCCAGCAGCTCCTACTACGGGGGGGCTTGGTTCGAGCAGTACTTC	CASSSYYGGAWFEQYF